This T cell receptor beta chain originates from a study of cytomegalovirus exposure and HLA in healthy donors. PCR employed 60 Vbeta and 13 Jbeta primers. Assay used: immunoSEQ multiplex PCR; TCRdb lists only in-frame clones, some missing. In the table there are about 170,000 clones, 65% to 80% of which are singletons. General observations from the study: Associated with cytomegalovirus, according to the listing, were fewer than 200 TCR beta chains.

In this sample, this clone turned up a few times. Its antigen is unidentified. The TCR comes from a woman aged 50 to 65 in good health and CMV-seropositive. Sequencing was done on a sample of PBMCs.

This chain's CDR3 is CASSFKGTEANYGYTF. The CDR3 coding sequence is TGTGCCAGCAGTTTCAAGGGGACAGAGGCTAACTATGGCTACACCTTC. The chain employs TRBV27 and TRBJ1-2, with TRBD1 matching over 7 bases. With V trimmed by 3 bases and J by 0 bases, 7 bases remained unmatched. The CDR3 runs to 16 residues. Germline CDR1 reads MNHEY; CDR2 reads SMNVEV (reference sequence).